Each of the 16 T cell receptor beta chains below was sequenced from the same sample in a study of metastatic and nonmetastatic thyroid tumors. TCRdb re-clonotyped the PCR reads through MiXCR. The sample carries about 20,000 clones, about 20% recorded once. Each patient came to thyroid surgery without any prior treatment (of any kind). Sequenced input: tumor tissue. Receptors were obtained from a female donor with papillary thyroid cancer or a benign thyroid nodule (not recorded which). Some clones in this sample may be carry-over from other donors' samples.

The sample holds one count of this clone. The chain joins TRBV30 to TRBJ1-3; 7 bases align to TRBD1. The CDR3 runs 14 residues. V dropped 3 bases and J dropped 8; count of bases not matched to a gene: 10. Germline V lookup: CDR1 GTSNPN, CDR2 SVGIG (reference sequence). In DNA form, the CDR3 reads TGTGCCTGGAGACCGAAAGGGGGCCTAGACACCATATATTTT. Amino acid sequence: CAWRPKGGLDTIYF.

This clone was seen many times. This rearrangement joins TRBV25-1 to TRBJ2-1; 7 nucleotides agree with TRBD1. CDR1 and CDR2 from the germline V gene are MGHDK and SYGVNS. J lost 9 bases, V lost 5 bases, and 4 bases had no gene match. The CDR3 is 12 residues long. This CDR3 is CASSLTGSEQFF. The CDR3 DNA sequence: TGTGCCAGCAGTTTGACAGGGTCTGAGCAGTTCTTC.

The chain employs TRBV4-1 and TRBJ1-2; the match to TRBD1 covers 9 bases. The V gene's germline CDR1 is MGHRA and CDR2 YSYEKL. Losses at the gene ends were 3 bases for V and 3 bases for J; bases not matched to a gene: 5. The CDR3 spans 15 residues. DNA of the CDR3: TGCGCCAGCAGCCAGGGACAGGGAAACCACTATGGCTACACCTTC. Protein: CASSQGQGNHYGYTF.

The genes are TRBV4-2 and TRBJ2-2; tentative D call: TRBD1 (6 bases). This CDR3 is 17 amino acids long. V was trimmed by 1 base and J by 3 bases, leaving 15 bases between them. Germline V gives CDR1 LGHNA, CDR2 YNFKEQ. CDR3 sequence (DNA): TGTGCCAGCAGCCAAGTGGGGCAGGGGAGAGACACCGGGGAGCTGTTTTTT. It encodes CASSQVGQGRDTGELFF.

CDR3 nucleotide sequence: TGTGCCAGCAGTGAAACCTACGGGGGGCCTGTCTACGAGCAGTACTTC. It is translated as CASSETYGGPVYEQYF. V and J are TRBV6-1 and TRBJ2-7, with D tentatively TRBD2 (7 bases). The V gene's germline CDR1 is MNHNS and CDR2 SASEGT. The ends were cut back, 2 bases at V and 3 bases at J, with 17 bases in the middle. The CDR3 is 16 amino acids.

This clone was observed a few times. The chain is built from TRBV6-1 and TRBJ2-5; a weak D match, TRBD2 (5 bases). The CDR3 is 14 residues long. The V gene's germline CDR1 is MNHNS and CDR2 SASEGT. Trimming stripped 5 bases from V and 4 bases from J, with 14 bases between. The CDR3 here is CASSFGMDPETQYF. The CDR3 region has the DNA TGTGCCAGCAGTTTCGGGATGGACCCAGAGACCCAGTACTTC.

This clone was counted ten times or more. V and J are TRBV4-2 and TRBJ1-6, with D perhaps TRBD1 (5 bases). Germline-derived CDR1 and CDR2 are LGHNA and YNFKEQ. The CDR3 spans 17 residues. The V end lost 0 bases, the J end lost 2 bases, and 11 bases lay between the germline ends. The CDR3 DNA reads TGTGCCAGCAGCCAAGACAGGGCAGGGACCTATAATTCACCCCTCCACTTT. Amino acids: CASSQDRAGTYNSPLHF.

In its sample, this clone was seen many times. The DNA for the CDR3 is TGTGCCAGCAGCCGGACTAGCGGCTACAATGAGCAGTTCTTC. This sequence encodes CASSRTSGYNEQFF. V usage is TRBV6-2 or TRBV6-3 and J usage is TRBJ2-1; 10 nucleotides line up with TRBD2. The CDR3 covers 14 residues. CDR1 and CDR2 from the germline V gene are MNHEY and SVGEGT. Germline trimming cut 6 bases from V and 3 bases from J; bases unmatched to any gene: 2.

This clone was counted a single time. The rearrangement uses TRBV20-1 and TRBJ2-7, with 8 positions matching TRBD1. The V segment lost 4 bases and the J segment 0 bases; nucleotides outside the gene matches: 5. CDR1 and CDR2 (germline): DFQATT, SNEGSKA (reference sequence). This CDR3 region has 14 residues. CDR3 sequence: CSAIYRGSSYEQYF. CDR3 DNA: TGCAGTGCTATTTACAGGGGGAGCTCCTACGAGCAGTACTTC.

V and J are TRBV20-1 and TRBJ2-1; tentatively, D is TRBD2 (7 bases). This CDR3 comprises 15 residues. Deletions cut 5 bases from V and 8 bases from J, with 22 bases between. The germline V gene encodes CDR1 DFQATT and CDR2 SNEGSKA (reference sequence). CDR3 in amino acids: CSAEGGGQREDEQFF. The CDR3 DNA follows: TGCAGTGCTGAGGGGGGGGGGCAACGGGAAGATGAGCAGTTCTTC.

Relative to its sample, this clone is medium-sized (0.01 to 0.1%). The chain employs TRBV6-2 or TRBV6-3 and TRBJ2-7; D possibly corresponds to TRBD1 (7 bases). Trimming stripped 0 bases from V and 12 bases from J, with 15 bases between. Germline V gene data show CDR1 as MNHEY and CDR2 as SVGEGT. The CDR3 has 13 amino acids. The CDR3 region is CASSYSFQGGRYF. DNA for the CDR3: TGTGCCAGCAGTTACTCGTTCCAGGGGGGACGGTACTTC.

This clone occurred many times. The genes are TRBV18 and TRBJ2-3, with TRBD2 identical over 12 bases. The trim removed 3 bases at V and 5 bases at J, leaving 0 bases unmatched. This CDR3 has 14 residues. Germline V gives CDR1 KGHSH, CDR2 LQKENI. As DNA, the CDR3 is TGTGCCAGCTCACCGGGACTAGCGGGAGATACGCAGTATTTT. This gives the protein CASSPGLAGDTQYF.

Many counts were recorded for this clone. The chain carries TRBV5-6 and TRBJ2-7; the match to TRBD2 covers 12 bases. The CDR3 length is 17 residues. V lost 2 bases and J lost 4; bases outside the gene matches: 10. CDR1 and CDR2 (germline): SGHDT, YYEEEE. Here the CDR3 reads CASSFLLTSGSSYEQYF. The CDR3 DNA follows: TGTGCCAGCAGCTTCTTGCTGACTAGCGGGAGTTCTTACGAGCAGTACTTC.

This clone was counted ten times or more. The V gene is TRBV4-3, the J gene TRBJ2-3; 9 bases align to TRBD2. V lost 1 base and J lost 4; bases outside the gene matches: 9. CDR3 length: 17 amino acids. Germline loops: CDR1 LGHNA, CDR2 YSLEER. The CDR3 DNA sequence: TGCGCCAGCAGCCAAGCCCCACAGCGGGAGGCCGCAGATACGCAGTATTTT. It yields the protein CASSQAPQREAADTQYF.

The table lists this clone with many counts. The V call is TRBV30, the J call TRBJ2-1; 15 positions match TRBD2. Germline V gives CDR1 GTSNPN, CDR2 SVGIG (reference sequence). V trimming: 2 bases; J trimming: 4 bases; junction bases outside the gene matches: 6. The CDR3 covers 17 residues. The CDR3 DNA is TGTGCCTGGAGTCGAACCGGGACTAGCGGGAGGTACAATGAGCAGTTCTTC. As protein: CAWSRTGTSGRYNEQFF.

In its sample, this clone is medium-sized (0.01 to 0.1%). The chain couples TRBV7-2 to TRBJ1-6, with D perhaps TRBD1 (6 bases). V was pared by 5 bases and J by 6 bases, with 20 bases between. The CDR3 loop spans 17 amino acids. In germline, CDR1 is SGHTA, CDR2 FQGNSA. CDR3 in DNA: TGTGCCAGCAGCCAGGGGCGGGGGCGTAGTCGTAATTCACCCCTCCACTTT. This gives the protein CASSQGRGRSRNSPLHF. Supplemented by reference TRBV7-2 and TRBJ1-6, the full variable domain reads GAGVSQSPSNKVTEKGKDVELRCDPISGHTALYWYRQSLGQGLEFLIYFQGNSAPDKSGLPSDRFSAERTGGSVSTLTIQRTQQEDSAVYLCASSQGRGRSRNSPLHFGNGTRLTVT.